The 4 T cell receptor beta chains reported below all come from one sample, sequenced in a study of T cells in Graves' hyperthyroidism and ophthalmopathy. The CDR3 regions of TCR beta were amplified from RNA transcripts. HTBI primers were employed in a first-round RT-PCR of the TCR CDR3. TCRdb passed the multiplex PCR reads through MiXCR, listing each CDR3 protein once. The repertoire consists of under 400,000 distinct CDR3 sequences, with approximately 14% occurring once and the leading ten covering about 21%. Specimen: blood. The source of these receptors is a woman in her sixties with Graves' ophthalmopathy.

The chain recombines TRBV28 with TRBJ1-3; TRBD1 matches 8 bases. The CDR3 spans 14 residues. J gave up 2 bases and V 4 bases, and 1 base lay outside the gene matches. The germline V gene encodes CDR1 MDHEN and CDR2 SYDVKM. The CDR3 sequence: CASSSTGAGNTIYF. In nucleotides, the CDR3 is TGTGCCAGCAGTTCGACAGGGGCTGGAAACACCATATATTTT.

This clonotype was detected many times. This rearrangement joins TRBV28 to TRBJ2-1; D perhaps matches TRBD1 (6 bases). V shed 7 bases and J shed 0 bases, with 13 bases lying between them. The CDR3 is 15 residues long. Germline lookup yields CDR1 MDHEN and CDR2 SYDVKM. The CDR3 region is CASTLQGPSYNEQFF. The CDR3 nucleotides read TGTGCCAGCACTCTACAGGGACCCTCCTACAATGAGCAGTTCTTC. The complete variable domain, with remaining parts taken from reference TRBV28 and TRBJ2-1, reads DVKVTQSSRYLVKRTGEKVFLECVQDMDHENMFWYRQDPGLGLRLIYFSYDVKMKEKGDIPEGYSVSREKKERFSLILESASTNQTSMYLCASTLQGPSYNEQFFGPGTRLTVL.

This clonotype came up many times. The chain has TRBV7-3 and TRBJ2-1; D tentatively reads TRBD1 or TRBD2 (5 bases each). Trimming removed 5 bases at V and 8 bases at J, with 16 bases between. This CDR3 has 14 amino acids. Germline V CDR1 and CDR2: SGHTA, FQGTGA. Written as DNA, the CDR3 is TGTGCCAGCAGCCGGGGCCCCCTGGGGGATGAGCAGTTCTTC. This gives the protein CASSRGPLGDEQFF.

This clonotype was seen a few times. The DNA for the CDR3 is TGTGCCACCCTGGGACTCCTCGGCGGGGAGCTGTTTTTT. This gives the protein CATLGLLGGELFF. This chain joins TRBV10-3 and TRBJ2-2; tentative D call: TRBD2 (6 bases). The germline gives CDR1 ENHRY, CDR2 SYGVKD. V lost 10 bases to trimming and J lost 7 bases, with 16 bases between them. There are 13 residues in the CDR3.